The 22 T cell receptor beta chains reported below all come from one sample, sequenced in a study of identical twins. One entry per CDR3 protein results from TCRdb running MiXCR on the 5' RACE reads. The repertoire holds 420,000 or so distinct CDR3 sequences, with approximately 17% as singletons. The sequenced sample consisted of naive T cells sorted from blood. The receptors originated from a man over 45 in good health.

The chain carries TRBV29-1 and TRBJ1-3, with 7 bases fitting TRBD1. Looked up from germline, CDR1 is SQVTM and CDR2 is ANQGSEA. This CDR3 region has 15 residues. Losses at the gene ends were 3 bases for V and 0 bases for J; bases not matched to a gene: 5. Here the CDR3 DNA reads TGCAGCGTTGATGGTCAGGGGGGCTCTGGAAACACCATATATTTT. Amino acid sequence: CSVDGQGGSGNTIYF.

The genes are TRBV2 and TRBJ1-1; TRBD1 aligns across 8 bases. This CDR3 has 15 amino acids. The germline V gene encodes CDR1 SNHLY and CDR2 FYNNEI. With V trimmed by 4 bases and J by 0 bases, 4 bases remained unmatched. The CDR3, as DNA: TGTGCCAGCAGTGTTGACAGGGGACTGAACACTGAAGCTTTCTTT. Its translation: CASSVDRGLNTEAFF.

This clonotype has a count of ten or more. CDR3 nucleotides: TGTGCCAGCTGGACAGGGGGTAGCTATGGCTACACCTTC. Amino acids: CASWTGGSYGYTF. This chain joins TRBV6-2 or TRBV6-3 and TRBJ1-2; 10 positions agree with TRBD1. The CDR3 totals 13 residues. Germline V CDR1 and CDR2: MNHEY, SVGEGT. Trimming took 8 bases from V and 4 from J; bases not matched to a gene: 4.

This clonotype was counted at least ten times. V is TRBV6-1 and J is TRBJ1-6, with D perhaps matching TRBD1 (5 bases). There are 16 residues in the CDR3. Trimming removed 6 bases at V and 10 bases at J, with 22 bases between. Germline V CDR1 and CDR2: MNHNS, SASEGT. CDR3: CASRPPPAGTGSPLHF. CDR3 nucleotide sequence: TGTGCCAGCAGACCACCCCCGGCGGGGACGGGCTCACCCCTCCACTTT.

This clonotype was seen ten or more times. The CDR3, as DNA: TGTGCCAGCAGCTATACGATTAAAGGAACAGGGCCGACCGGGGAGCTGTTTTTT. Translating it yields CASSYTIKGTGPTGELFF. The chain links TRBV6-5 to TRBJ2-2; TRBD1 is a possible D gene (6 bases). The ends were cut back, 6 bases at V and 5 bases at J, with 25 bases in the middle. The length of the CDR3 is 18 residues. Germline V gene data show CDR1 as MNHEY and CDR2 as SVGAGI.

This clonotype came up a few times. The gene calls are TRBV27 and TRBJ2-7; no firm D call. Germline V gene data show CDR1 as MNHEY and CDR2 as SMNVEV (reference sequence). This CDR3 spans 14 amino acids. Deletions cut 6 bases from V and 2 bases from J, with 14 bases between. The CDR3 spells CASRRSGRAYEQYF. The CDR3 DNA is TGTGCCAGCAGACGATCCGGACGGGCCTACGAGCAGTACTTC.

The table lists this clonotype with many counts. The chain has TRBV20-1 and TRBJ2-2; the D is unclear. Looked up from germline, CDR1 is DFQATT and CDR2 is SNEGSKA (reference sequence). V was shortened by 4 bases and J by 3 bases, with 9 bases between the two germline ends. The CDR3 runs 13 residues. CDR3 sequence reads: CSAIVPHTGELFF. CDR3 bases: TGCAGTGCTATTGTACCCCACACCGGGGAGCTGTTTTTT.

The genes are TRBV7-2 and TRBJ2-3; 9 nucleotides match TRBD2. Germline V CDR1 and CDR2: SGHTA, FQGNSA. The CDR3 has 21 residues. The ends lost 0 bases at V and 2 bases at J; junction bases unmatched: 18. The CDR3 loop reads CASSLASGLAGPYHNTDTQYF. The CDR3 DNA sequence: TGTGCCAGCAGCTTAGCATCCGGCCTAGCGGGGCCCTATCATAACACAGATACGCAGTATTTT.

This rearrangement joins TRBV7-2 to TRBJ2-1, with 9 bases aligning to TRBD1. Germline trimming cut 5 bases from V and 7 bases from J; bases unmatched to any gene: 12. The V gene's germline CDR1 is SGHTA and CDR2 FQGNSA. The CDR3 loop spans 16 amino acids. This CDR3 is CASSPRTRQGENEQFF. CDR3 in DNA: TGTGCCAGCAGCCCCCGAACGAGACAGGGGGAGAATGAGCAGTTCTTC.

This clonotype has a handful of counts. The V call is TRBV27, the J call TRBJ1-1, with 8 positions matching TRBD1. CDR3 length equals 14 residues. J gave up 8 bases and V 3 bases, and 8 bases lay outside the gene matches. In germline, CDR1 is MNHEY, CDR2 SMNVEV (reference sequence). The DNA for the CDR3 is TGTGCCAGCAGTTTTTCGATCGGGACAGGAGAAGCTTTCTTT. It codes for CASSFSIGTGEAFF.

As regards this clonotype: A much larger clone sits a single nucleotide away, making a read error possible. This chain connects TRBV29-1 to TRBJ2-3; 8 nucleotides agree with TRBD2. The J segment lost 4 bases and the V segment lost 4 bases, leaving 13 bases of the junction unmatched. The CDR3 contains 16 residues. In germline, CDR1 is SQVTM, CDR2 ANQGSEA. The CDR3 reads CSVVSGSSTWADTQYF. The DNA of the CDR3 is TGCAGCGTTGTCAGCGGGAGTTCTACCTGGGCAGATACGCAGTATTTT.

In its sample, this clonotype was seen a few times. The chain couples TRBV12-3 or TRBV12-4 to TRBJ1-2; 11 positions match TRBD1. The junction had 4 bases not matched to a gene; V was cut back by 3 bases and J by 4 bases. This CDR3 region has 15 residues. This chain's CDR3 is CASSFGQGALYGYTF. The CDR3 nucleotides read TGTGCCAGCAGTTTCGGACAGGGGGCTCTCTATGGCTACACCTTC.

V gene TRBV5-6 combines with J gene TRBJ2-7, with 11 positions matching TRBD1. The CDR3 loop spans 16 amino acids. The junction had 5 bases not matched to a gene; V was cut back by 0 bases and J by 3 bases. Germline CDR1 SGHDT, CDR2 YYEEEE. This CDR3 reads CASSLVYGTGGYEQYF. The CDR3 nucleotides read TGTGCCAGCAGCTTGGTTTACGGGACAGGGGGCTACGAGCAGTACTTC.

This clonotype was recorded at least ten times. The CDR3 DNA is TGCGCCAGCAGCCGAACAGGCTCTGGAAACACCATATATTTT. This encodes CASSRTGSGNTIYF. The V and J genes are TRBV5-1 and TRBJ1-3, with TRBD1 as a possible D gene (5 bases). The germline CDR1 and CDR2 sequences are SGHRS and YFSETQ. Trimming shortened V by 4 bases and J by 0 bases, and 8 bases separated the two germline ends. The CDR3 runs 14 residues.

Ten or more counts support this clonotype. This chain joins TRBV6-1 and TRBJ1-5, with a weak D call TRBD1 (6 bases). CDR3 size: 14 residues. V was clipped by 6 bases and J by 2 bases, with 11 bases between them. Germline lookup yields CDR1 MNHNS and CDR2 SASEGT. The CDR3 DNA sequence: TGTGCCAGCAGCGAGGGGGGGGGCAATCAGCCCCAGCATTTT. This translates into CASSEGGGNQPQHF.

This clonotype has ten or more counts. CDR3 sequence (DNA): TGTGCCAGCAGCTTATTCGATACCGGGCTAGCGCTCACAGATACGCAGTATTTT. This sequence encodes CASSLFDTGLALTDTQYF. The rearrangement links TRBV11-2 to TRBJ2-3; possibly TRBD2 for D (6 bases). Germline V gene data show CDR1 as SGHAT and CDR2 as FQNNGV. V was cut by 2 bases and J by 2 bases, with 20 bases left in between. The CDR3 is 18 residues long.

Many counts were recorded for this clonotype. CDR3 region: CSARDPVGVNEQFF. The CDR3 nucleotides are TGCAGTGCTAGAGATCCCGTGGGAGTCAATGAGCAGTTCTTC. The chain is built from TRBV20-1 and TRBJ2-1; possible D gene TRBD2, 5 bases. The CDR3 is 14 amino acids. The V gene's germline CDR1 is DFQATT and CDR2 SNEGSKA (reference sequence). The ends were cut back, 0 bases at V and 6 bases at J, with 12 bases in the middle.

The genes are TRBV7-9 and TRBJ2-2; unclear D gene. V was pared by 1 base and J by 7 bases, with 7 bases between. CDR3 size: 13 residues. Per the germline V gene, CDR1 is SEHNR and CDR2 is FQNEAQ (reference sequence). For the CDR3, the DNA is TGTGCCAGCAGCTTAGGGGTGGTCGGGGAGCTGTTTTTT. This gives the protein CASSLGVVGELFF.

The sample holds a few counts of this clonotype. The chain has TRBV12-3 or TRBV12-4 and TRBJ2-7; maybe TRBD1 (6 bases). Trimming pared 6 bases from V and 2 bases from J, leaving 20 bases between. The CDR3 covers 16 residues. The CDR3 DNA reads TGTGCCAGCAGCCTCCGATTGAGGGGGTTCGCCTACGAGCAGTACTTC. Protein: CASSLRLRGFAYEQYF.

In this sample, this clonotype turned up many times. The J gene is TRBJ2-2, the V gene TRBV11-2; D is unclear. Germline CDR1 is SGHAT and CDR2 is FQNNGV. The germline V and J ends were trimmed by 9 bases and 5 bases, with 10 bases remaining between them. The length of the CDR3 is 12 residues. CDR3 loop: CASSRRTGELFF. CDR3 nucleotide sequence: TGTGCCAGTAGCCGGCGGACCGGGGAGCTGTTTTTT.

This clonotype was recorded a few times. The rearrangement links TRBV7-9 to TRBJ2-1; TRBD2 aligns across 7 bases. The CDR3 totals 17 residues. V gave up 0 bases and J gave up 8 bases; unmatched junction bases: 13. In germline, CDR1 is SEHNR, CDR2 FQNEAQ (reference sequence). CDR3 amino acids: CASSLALAGLSGHEQFF. The CDR3 region has the DNA TGTGCCAGCAGCTTAGCGTTAGCGGGTTTATCCGGGCATGAGCAGTTCTTC.

V and J are TRBV16 and TRBJ2-7; TRBD1 is a possible D gene (8 bases). The V gene's germline CDR1 is KGHSY and CDR2 FQNENV. V dropped 6 bases and J dropped 7 bases, with 16 bases sitting between them. The CDR3 has 13 residues. DNA of the CDR3: TGTGCCAGCAGGACAGGGGAAGCGGGGGAGCAGTACTTC. Residues: CASRTGEAGEQYF.